This is a list of T cell receptor beta chains from one sample in a study of blood T cells in healthy people across ages. MiXCR, run by TCRdb on the 5' RACE reads, gives a single entry per CDR3 protein. The sample lists around 1.5 million distinct CDR3 sequences; 34% were seen once. Sequencing was done on a sample of blood. These TCRs come from a woman aged 25 to 39 in good health. CDR3s include the opening cysteine and the closing phenylalanine or tryptophan. The order of the fields is CDR3 protein, V gene, J gene.

CDR3: CASSYPGAVNTEAFF
V: TRBV4-2
J: TRBJ1-1

CDR3: CSARDVGANEQFF
V: TRBV20-1
J: TRBJ2-1

CDR3: CSASASALGPDTQYF
V: TRBV20-1
J: TRBJ2-3

CDR3: CASSFPSGTSGYEQYF
V: TRBV6-2/TRBV6-3
J: TRBJ2-7

CDR3: CASSEGHLLVEPQHF
V: TRBV9
J: TRBJ1-5

CDR3: CASSQDQRDSEQYF
V: TRBV3-1
J: TRBJ2-7

CDR3: CASSQGLTPTDTQYF
V: TRBV14
J: TRBJ2-3

CDR3: CASSPRWAFQETQYF
V: TRBV27
J: TRBJ2-5

CDR3: CASSDDGPNTGELFF
V: TRBV2
J: TRBJ2-2

CDR3: CASSLGDSAIMNTEAFF
V: TRBV28
J: TRBJ1-1

CDR3: CASSIQQGTPEKLFF
V: TRBV6-1
J: TRBJ1-4

CDR3: CASSLSGYHNNEQFF
V: TRBV5-1
J: TRBJ2-1

CDR3: CASSGLAVLDTQYF
V: TRBV6-1
J: TRBJ2-3

CDR3: CASSLIGRYSNQPQHF
V: TRBV12-3/TRBV12-4
J: TRBJ1-5

CDR3: CASSHRESSYNEQFF
V: TRBV4-1
J: TRBJ2-1

CDR3: CASSPSMYWTGEKLFF
V: TRBV4-1
J: TRBJ1-4

CDR3: CSAQKGGYGYTF
V: TRBV20-1
J: TRBJ1-2

CDR3: CASGPAQEPLNIQYF
V: TRBV9
J: TRBJ2-4

CDR3: CASSPSSEGNEQFF
V: TRBV3-1
J: TRBJ2-1

CDR3: CASKPSRGGRADETQYF
V: TRBV5-1
J: TRBJ2-5

CDR3: CASSLPPGTGQETQYF
V: TRBV5-6
J: TRBJ2-5

CDR3: CASSFRGTVANEKLFF
V: TRBV5-5
J: TRBJ1-4

CDR3: CASSSTGTSAYEQYF
V: TRBV27
J: TRBJ2-7

CDR3: CSAPGRSSYEQYF
V: TRBV20-1
J: TRBJ2-7

CDR3: CASRVYGSYEQYF
V: TRBV6-1
J: TRBJ2-7

CDR3: CAISDIQLFTDTQYF
V: TRBV10-3
J: TRBJ2-3

CDR3: CASSDSFRGQVGNYEQYF
V: TRBV5-1
J: TRBJ2-7

CDR3: CSAREGTGEAFF
V: TRBV20-1
J: TRBJ1-1

CDR3: CASSYGQGRETQYF
V: TRBV6-6
J: TRBJ2-5

CDR3: CASRYAHEQYF
V: TRBV28
J: TRBJ2-7

CDR3: CAGSSSYTDTQYF
V: TRBV3-1
J: TRBJ2-3

CDR3: CATSRGDRNTEAFF
V: TRBV15
J: TRBJ1-1

CDR3: CASSPRVNNQPQHF
V: TRBV12-3/TRBV12-4
J: TRBJ1-5

CDR3: CSANRGTGGAETQYF
V: TRBV20-1
J: TRBJ2-5

CDR3: CASSVGRLAGETQYF
V: TRBV9
J: TRBJ2-5

CDR3: CSVAKGQGYEQYF
V: TRBV29-1
J: TRBJ2-7

CDR3: CASSFSSSGGTDTQYF
V: TRBV27
J: TRBJ2-3

CDR3: CASSTRTGGTNFQETQYF
V: TRBV2
J: TRBJ2-5

CDR3: CASSSSGLTYYGYTF
V: TRBV12-3/TRBV12-4
J: TRBJ1-2

CDR3: CSAFTSLGLAGGPAITVKQNEQFF
V: TRBV20-1
J: TRBJ2-1

CDR3: CASSFQGETEAFF
V: TRBV5-1
J: TRBJ1-1

CDR3: CAGSVGQYNEQFF
V: TRBV9
J: TRBJ2-1

CDR3: CASSQDGADTQYF
V: TRBV4-1
J: TRBJ2-3

CDR3: CSATTRGGKFYNEQFF
V: TRBV20-1
J: TRBJ2-1

CDR3: CSASRKGPSETQYF
V: TRBV20-1
J: TRBJ2-5

CDR3: CASSPWGRQIDEQYF
V: TRBV7-2
J: .

CDR3: CASSVGRGVYGYTF
V: TRBV5-1
J: TRBJ1-2

CDR3: CASSARGQGYNEQFF
V: TRBV18
J: TRBJ2-1

CDR3: CASSLGRLSYNEQFF
V: TRBV12-3/TRBV12-4
J: TRBJ2-1

CDR3: CASSNDIAGGSGEQFF
V: TRBV4-1
J: TRBJ2-1

CDR3: CSARSGTSGKSYNEQFF
V: TRBV20-1
J: TRBJ2-1